Below, 20 T cell receptor beta chains from the same sample are listed, as sequenced in a study of cytomegalovirus exposure and HLA in healthy donors. In the PCR, 60 Vbeta and 13 Jbeta primers were used. Sequencing used immunoSEQ multiplex PCR; TCRdb keeps in-frame clones, though not all of them. The sample contains about 130,000 clones, roughly 80% of which appear only once. What was sequenced was PBMCs. All receptors come from a woman aged 40 to 50 in good health and CMV-seropositive.

The chain carries TRBV29-1 and TRBJ2-5; D call uncertain. V was clipped by 8 bases and J by 10 bases, with 17 bases between them. The length of the CDR3 is 11 residues. Looked up from germline, CDR1 is SQVTM and CDR2 is ANQGSEA. The CDR3 loop is CSIRPPRDQYF. The CDR3 nucleotides read TGCAGCATCCGCCCCCCAAGAGACCAGTACTTC.

This clone was detected only once. The chain is built from TRBV6-5 and TRBJ2-1; D unclear. The CDR3 consists of 15 residues. Germline V gives CDR1 MNHEY, CDR2 SVGAGI. Trimming removed 0 bases at V and 5 bases at J, with 11 bases between. CDR3: CASSYSWSSNNEQFF. The CDR3, as DNA: TGTGCCAGCAGTTACTCGTGGAGTAGCAACAATGAGCAGTTCTTC.

V and J are TRBV25-1 and TRBJ2-5, with unresolved D. This CDR3 contains 11 residues. Per germline, CDR1 MGHDK and CDR2 SYGVNS. The V end lost 6 bases, the J end lost 3 bases, and 5 bases lay between the germline ends. As DNA, the CDR3 is TGTGCCAGCAGCATCAAAGAGACCCAGTACTTC. It yields the protein CASSIKETQYF. Filled out from reference TRBV25-1 and TRBJ2-5, the complete variable domain reads EADIYQTPRYLVIGTGKKITLECSQTMGHDKMYWYQQDPGMELHLIHYSYGVNSTEKGDLSSESTVSRIRTEHFPLTLESARPSHTSQYLCASSIKETQYFGPGTRLLVL.

The chain has TRBV11-2 and TRBJ2-5; 7 bases align to TRBD2. V was clipped by 5 bases and J by 5 bases; unmatched bases: 8. Germline CDR1 reads SGHAT; CDR2 reads FQNNGV. The CDR3 length is 14 residues. CDR3 sequence: CASSPAGPRETQYF. Written as DNA, the CDR3 is TGTGCCAGCAGCCCAGCGGGACCCCGGGAGACCCAGTACTTC.

The chain combines TRBV28 with TRBJ1-1; D is ambiguous. V was trimmed by 7 bases and J by 1 base, leaving 7 bases between them. CDR3 size: 12 residues. CDR1 MDHEN and CDR2 SYDVKM come from the germline V gene. The CDR3: CASKLPNTEAFF. The CDR3 region has the DNA TGTGCCAGCAAACTCCCGAACACTGAAGCTTTCTTT.

The chain uses TRBV30 and TRBJ1-1; D unresolved. Looked up from germline, CDR1 is GTSNPN and CDR2 is SVGIG (reference sequence). Trimming cost V 4 bases and J 1 base, with 10 bases left between them. The CDR3 covers 13 residues. CDR3 region: CAWMRRGNTEAFF. The DNA for the CDR3 is TGTGCCTGGATGAGAAGAGGGAACACTGAAGCTTTCTTT.

The V gene is TRBV11-2, the J gene TRBJ2-7; tentatively, D is TRBD1 (6 bases). Germline V lookup: CDR1 SGHAT, CDR2 FQNNGV. V was clipped by 4 bases and J by 0 bases, with 10 bases between them. This CDR3 is 14 amino acids long. The CDR3 protein is CASSSQGSSYEQYF. DNA of the CDR3: TGTGCCAGCAGCTCACAGGGTAGCTCCTACGAGCAGTACTTC. The complete variable domain, with remaining parts taken from reference TRBV11-2 and TRBJ2-7, reads EAGVAQSPRYKIIEKRQSVAFWCNPISGHATLYWYQQILGQGPKLLIQFQNNGVVDDSQLPKDRFSAERLKGVDSTLKIQPAKLEDSAVYLCASSSQGSSYEQYFGPGTRLTVT.

This chain joins TRBV28 and TRBJ2-5; D ambiguous. The last part of the DNA fits TRBJ2-7 better; the J call may be wrong. The V gene's germline CDR1 is MDHEN and CDR2 SYDVKM. This CDR3 spans 12 amino acids. The CDR3 DNA follows: TGTGCCAGCAGTCAGGTATCCTACGAGCAGTACTTC. It encodes CASSQVSYEQYF.

The chain recombines TRBV25-1 with TRBJ2-2, with TRBD1 as a possible D gene (5 bases). Trimming removed 4 bases at V and 1 base at J, with 7 bases between. The CDR3 consists of 14 residues. Germline lookup yields CDR1 MGHDK and CDR2 SYGVNS. The DNA for the CDR3 is TGTGCCAGCAGTGCCGACAGGAACACCGGGGAGCTGTTTTTT. Translation: CASSADRNTGELFF.

This clone was detected once. V gene TRBV7-9 combines with J gene TRBJ1-1; TRBD1 matches at 7 bases. With 2 bases clipped from V and 0 bases from J, the junction kept 3 bases outside the gene matches. CDR1 and CDR2 from the germline V gene are SEHNR and FQNEAQ (reference sequence). The length of the CDR3 is 15 residues. CDR3 in DNA: TGTGCCAGCAGCTTACGAGGGGGCATGAACACTGAAGCTTTCTTT. Its protein is CASSLRGGMNTEAFF.

This chain uses TRBV2 with TRBJ2-2, with D tentatively TRBD2 (5 bases). The V and J ends lost 7 bases and 3 bases respectively, with 12 bases between them. This CDR3 contains 14 residues. Looked up from germline, CDR1 is SNHLY and CDR2 is FYNNEI. The DNA for the CDR3 is TGTGCCAGCAAGCGGAAGGGAGACACCGGGGAGCTGTTTTTT. The encoded protein is CASKRKGDTGELFF.

The CDR3 protein is CASSLYLGQGLQETQYF. The DNA for the CDR3 is TGTGCCAGCAGCTTGTATCTTGGACAGGGACTACAAGAGACCCAGTACTTC. The gene calls are TRBV5-6 and TRBJ2-5, with D tentatively TRBD1 (8 bases). The germline gives CDR1 SGHDT, CDR2 YYEEEE. The CDR3 runs 17 residues. V lost 1 base, J lost 2 bases, and 18 bases lay in between.

The V gene is TRBV2, the J gene TRBJ2-5, with 7 bases fitting TRBD2. CDR1 is SNHLY, CDR2 FYNNEI, per germline. This CDR3 comprises 14 residues. Trimming took 1 base from V and 5 from J; bases not matched to a gene: 4. CDR3 sequence: CASSEGTRAETQYF. In DNA form, the CDR3 reads TGTGCCAGCAGTGAAGGGACTAGGGCGGAGACCCAGTACTTC.

The V call is TRBV27, the J call TRBJ2-1; unclear D gene. Between the trimmed V and J ends, which lost 6 bases and 2 bases, there was a span of 8 bases. From germline, CDR1 is MNHEY and CDR2 SMNVEV (reference sequence). The CDR3 is 13 amino acids. CDR3 in DNA: TGTGCCAGCAGCGACTTTACCTACAATGAGCAGTTCTTC. The encoded protein is CASSDFTYNEQFF.

The rearrangement joins TRBV27 to TRBJ2-1; 13 bases map to TRBD2. CDR3 size: 15 residues. Germline V gene sequence: CDR1 MNHEY, CDR2 SMNVEV (reference sequence). V lost 7 bases to trimming and J lost 8 bases; unmatched junction nucleotides: 8. CDR3 nucleotide sequence: TGTGCCAGCAACCATGGACTAGCGGGAGTGCATGAGCAGTTCTTC. This sequence encodes CASNHGLAGVHEQFF.

The CDR3 loop is CASSLGTSANTDTQYF. Written as DNA, the CDR3 is TGTGCCAGCAGCTTAGGGACTAGCGCGAACACAGATACGCAGTATTTT. This chain joins TRBV7-3 and TRBJ2-3, with 10 bases fitting TRBD2. There are 16 residues in the CDR3. V lost 2 bases, J lost 2 bases, and 4 bases stayed unmatched. Germline lookup yields CDR1 SGHTA and CDR2 FQGTGA.

Details on this clone: At one end the junction does not follow the germline gene, possibly because of a read error. The chain combines TRBV29-1 with TRBJ2-1; D perhaps matches TRBD2 (6 bases). This CDR3 comprises 17 residues. Per the germline V gene, CDR1 is SQVTM and CDR2 is ANQGSEA. CDR3 region: CSVRGGNSGNSYNKQFF. DNA for the CDR3: TGCAGCGTTCGTGGCGGGAATAGCGGAAACTCCTACAATAAGCAGTTCTTC.

The chain couples TRBV5-5 to TRBJ1-1, with 7 bases identical to TRBD1. CDR1 is SGHKS, CDR2 YYEKEE, per germline (reference sequence). J was trimmed by 5 bases and V by 7 bases; bases with no gene match: 8. The CDR3 totals 13 residues. In nucleotides, the CDR3 is TGTGCCAGCGGACAGGAATATTTGACTGAAGCTTTCTTT. This codes for CASGQEYLTEAFF. The complete variable domain, with remaining parts taken from reference TRBV5-5 and TRBJ1-1, reads DAGVTQSPTHLIKTRGQQVTLRCSPISGHKSVSWYQQVLGQGPQFIFQYYEKEERGRGNFPDRFSARQFPNYSSELNVNALLLGDSALYLCASGQEYLTEAFFGQGTRLTVV.

The chain is built from TRBV4-3 and TRBJ1-1, with TRBD1 identical over 8 bases. CDR3 length: 16 residues. The germline CDR1 and CDR2 sequences are LGHNA and YSLEER. V lost 4 bases and J lost 3; bases outside the gene matches: 10. The CDR3 protein is CASSLLSHRGDTEAFF. In nucleotides, the CDR3 is TGCGCCAGCAGCCTTCTGAGCCACAGGGGGGACACTGAAGCTTTCTTT.

The chain employs TRBV15 and TRBJ2-1; possible D gene TRBD2, 6 bases. V gave up 1 base and J gave up 6 bases, with 13 bases separating them. Per the germline V gene, CDR1 is LNHNV and CDR2 is YYDKDF (reference sequence). CDR3 length equals 15 residues. For the CDR3, the DNA is TGTGCCACCAGCAGAGTAACTAGCTCGGTCAATGAGCAGTTCTTC. Translation: CATSRVTSSVNEQFF. The variable domain in full, completed from reference TRBV15 and TRBJ2-1, reads DAMVIQNPRYQVTQFGKPVTLSCSQTLNHNVMYWYQQKSSQAPKLLFHYYDKDFNNEADTPDNFQSRRPNTSFCFLDIRSPGLGDTAMYLCATSRVTSSVNEQFFGPGTRLTVL.